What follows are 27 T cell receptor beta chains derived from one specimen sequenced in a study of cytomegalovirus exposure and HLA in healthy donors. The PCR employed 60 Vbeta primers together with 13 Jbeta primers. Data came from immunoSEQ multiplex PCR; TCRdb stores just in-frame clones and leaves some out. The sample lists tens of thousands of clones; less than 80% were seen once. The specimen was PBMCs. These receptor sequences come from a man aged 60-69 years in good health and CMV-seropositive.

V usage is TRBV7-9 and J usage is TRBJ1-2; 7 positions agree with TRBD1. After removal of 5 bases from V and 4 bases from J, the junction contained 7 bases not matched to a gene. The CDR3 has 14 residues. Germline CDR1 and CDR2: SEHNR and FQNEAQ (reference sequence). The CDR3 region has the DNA TGTGCCAGCAGCCCTCCTGACAGGGCCTATGGCTACACCTTC. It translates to CASSPPDRAYGYTF.

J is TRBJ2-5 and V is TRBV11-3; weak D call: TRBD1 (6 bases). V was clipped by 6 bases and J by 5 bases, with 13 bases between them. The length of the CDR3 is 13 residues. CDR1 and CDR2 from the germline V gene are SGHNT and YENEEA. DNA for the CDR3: TGTGCCAGCAGGTCAGGGGCTAGGGAGACCCAGTACTTC. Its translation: CASRSGARETQYF. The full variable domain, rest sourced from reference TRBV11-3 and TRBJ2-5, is EAGVVQSPRYKIIEKKQPVAFWCNPISGHNTLYWYLQNLGQGPELLIRYENEEAVDDSQLPKDRFSAERLKGVDSTLKIQPAELGDSAVYLCASRSGARETQYFGPGTRLLVL.

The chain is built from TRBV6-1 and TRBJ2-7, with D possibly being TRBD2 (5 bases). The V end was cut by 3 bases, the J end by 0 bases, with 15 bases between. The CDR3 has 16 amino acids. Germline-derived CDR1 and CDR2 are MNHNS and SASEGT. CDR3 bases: TGTGCCAGCAGTGAGGAGGCAGGTCCGAGCTCCTACGAGCAGTACTTC. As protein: CASSEEAGPSSYEQYF.

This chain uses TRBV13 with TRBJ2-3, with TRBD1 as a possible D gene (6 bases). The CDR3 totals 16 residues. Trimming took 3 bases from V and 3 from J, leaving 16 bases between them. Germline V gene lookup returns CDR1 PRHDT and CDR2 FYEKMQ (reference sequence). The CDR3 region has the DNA TGTGCCAGCAGCTTTGAAGGGCTAGGGGGTACAGATACGCAGTATTTT. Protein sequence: CASSFEGLGGTDTQYF. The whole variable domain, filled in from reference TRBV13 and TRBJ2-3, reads AAGVIQSPRHLIKEKRETATLKCYPIPRHDTVYWYQQGPGQDPQFLISFYEKMQSDKGSIPDRFSAQQFSDYHSELNMSSLELGDSALYFCASSFEGLGGTDTQYFGPGTRLTVL.

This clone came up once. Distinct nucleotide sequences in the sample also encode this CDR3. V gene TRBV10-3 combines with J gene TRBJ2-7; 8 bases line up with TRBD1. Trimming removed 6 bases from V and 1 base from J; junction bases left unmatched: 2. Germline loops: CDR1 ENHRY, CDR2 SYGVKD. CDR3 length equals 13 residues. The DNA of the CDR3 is TGTGCCATCAGCGGACAGGGATCCTACGAGCAGTACTTC. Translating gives CAISGQGSYEQYF.

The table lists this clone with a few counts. The CDR3 DNA is TGTGCCAGCAGGGACAGTCCGAGCTCCTATAATTCACCCCTCCACTTT. Protein: CASRDSPSSYNSPLHF. The V call is TRBV5-6, the J call TRBJ1-6; D is perhaps TRBD1 (6 bases). V was pared by 5 bases and J by 0 bases, with 12 bases between. Germline V gene sequence: CDR1 SGHDT, CDR2 YYEEEE. The CDR3 consists of 16 residues. Full variable domain (remainder filled in from reference TRBV5-6 and TRBJ1-6): DAGVTQSPTHLIKTRGQQVTLRCSPKSGHDTVSWYQQALGQGPQFIFQYYEEEERQRGNFPDRFSGHQFPNYSSELNVNALLLGDSALYLCASRDSPSSYNSPLHFGNGTRLTVT.

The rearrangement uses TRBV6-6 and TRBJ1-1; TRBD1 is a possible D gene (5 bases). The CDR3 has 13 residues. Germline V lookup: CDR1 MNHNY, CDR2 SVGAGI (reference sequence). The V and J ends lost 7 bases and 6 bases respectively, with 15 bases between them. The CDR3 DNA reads TGTGCCAGCACCCTTACAGGAAACTCTGAAGCTTTCTTT. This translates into CASTLTGNSEAFF.

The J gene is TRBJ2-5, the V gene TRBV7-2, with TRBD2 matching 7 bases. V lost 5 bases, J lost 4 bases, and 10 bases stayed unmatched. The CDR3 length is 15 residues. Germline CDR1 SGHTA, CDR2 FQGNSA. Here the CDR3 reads CASSAGLVRVETQYF. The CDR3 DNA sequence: TGTGCCAGCAGCGCAGGACTAGTTCGGGTAGAGACCCAGTACTTC.

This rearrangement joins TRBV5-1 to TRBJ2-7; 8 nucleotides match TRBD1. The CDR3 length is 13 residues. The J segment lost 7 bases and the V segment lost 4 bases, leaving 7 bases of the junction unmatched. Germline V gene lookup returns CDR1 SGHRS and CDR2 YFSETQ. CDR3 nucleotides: TGCGCCAGCAGCATAGGACAGGGCGGAGAGCAGTACTTC. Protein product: CASSIGQGGEQYF.

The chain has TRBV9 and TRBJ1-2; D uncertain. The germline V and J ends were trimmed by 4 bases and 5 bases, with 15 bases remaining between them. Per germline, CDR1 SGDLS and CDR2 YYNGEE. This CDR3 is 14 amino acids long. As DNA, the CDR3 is TGTGCCAGCAGCCCCGAGATGGTGTTATATGGCTACACCTTC. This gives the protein CASSPEMVLYGYTF.

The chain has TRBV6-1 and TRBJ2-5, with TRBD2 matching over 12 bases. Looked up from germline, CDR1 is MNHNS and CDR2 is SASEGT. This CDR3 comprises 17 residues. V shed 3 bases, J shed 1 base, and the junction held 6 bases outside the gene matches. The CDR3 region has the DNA TGTGCCAGCAGTGAGTCGACTAGCGGGGGCATCCAAGAGACCCAGTACTTC. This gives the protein CASSESTSGGIQETQYF.

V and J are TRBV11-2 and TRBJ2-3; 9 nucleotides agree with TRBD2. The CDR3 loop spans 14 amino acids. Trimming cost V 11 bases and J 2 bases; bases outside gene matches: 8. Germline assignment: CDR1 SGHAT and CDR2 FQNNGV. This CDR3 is CASRLAGTTDTQYF. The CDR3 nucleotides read TGTGCCTCCCGGCTAGCGGGGACCACAGATACGCAGTATTTT.

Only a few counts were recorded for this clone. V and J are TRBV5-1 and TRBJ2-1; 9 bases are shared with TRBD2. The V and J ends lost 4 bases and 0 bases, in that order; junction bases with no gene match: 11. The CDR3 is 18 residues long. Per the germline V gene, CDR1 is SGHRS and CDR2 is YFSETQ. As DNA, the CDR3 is TGCGCCAGCAGCCCGGCCGGACTAGCGCTCCTCTCCTACAATGAGCAGTTCTTC. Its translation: CASSPAGLALLSYNEQFF.

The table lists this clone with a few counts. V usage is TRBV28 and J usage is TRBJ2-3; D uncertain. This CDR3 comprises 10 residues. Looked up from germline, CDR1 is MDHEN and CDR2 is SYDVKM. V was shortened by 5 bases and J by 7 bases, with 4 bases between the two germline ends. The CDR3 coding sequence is TGTGCCAGCAGTCTAAATACGCAGTATTTT. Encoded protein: CASSLNTQYF.

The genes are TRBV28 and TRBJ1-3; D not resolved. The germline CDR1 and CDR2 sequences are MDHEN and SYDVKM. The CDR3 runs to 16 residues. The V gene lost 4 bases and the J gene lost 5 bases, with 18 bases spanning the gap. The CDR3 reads CASSSSWRESRNTIYF. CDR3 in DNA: TGTGCCAGCAGTTCCTCCTGGAGGGAAAGTCGAAACACCATATATTTT.

CDR3 DNA: TGTGCCAGCAGCTTAGAAATCGGGTCTGGGGCCAACGTCCTGACTTTC. The encoded protein is CASSLEIGSGANVLTF. The gene calls are TRBV11-3 and TRBJ2-6; D is ambiguous. The CDR3 spans 16 residues. Germline V gene lookup returns CDR1 SGHNT and CDR2 YENEEA. V dropped 0 bases and J dropped 1 base, with 7 bases sitting between them.

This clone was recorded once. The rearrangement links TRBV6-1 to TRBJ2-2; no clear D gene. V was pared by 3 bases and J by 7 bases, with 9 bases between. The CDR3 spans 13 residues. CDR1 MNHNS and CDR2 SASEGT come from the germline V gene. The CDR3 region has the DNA TGTGCCAGCAGTGACAGTTTTCTCGGGGAGCTGTTTTTT. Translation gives CASSDSFLGELFF.

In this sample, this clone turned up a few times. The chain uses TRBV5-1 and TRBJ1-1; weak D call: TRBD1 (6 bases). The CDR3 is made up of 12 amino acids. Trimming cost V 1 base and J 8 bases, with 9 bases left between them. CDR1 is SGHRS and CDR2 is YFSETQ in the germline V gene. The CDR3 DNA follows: TGCGCCAGCAGCTTGACTGGGACAGAAGCTTTCTTT. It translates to CASSLTGTEAFF.

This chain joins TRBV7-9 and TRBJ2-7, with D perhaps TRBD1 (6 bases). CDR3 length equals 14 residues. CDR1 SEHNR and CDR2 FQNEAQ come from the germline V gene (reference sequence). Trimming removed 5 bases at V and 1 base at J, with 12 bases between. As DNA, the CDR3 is TGTGCCAGCAGCCCGGACAGACCTTCCTACGAGCAGTACTTC. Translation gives CASSPDRPSYEQYF.

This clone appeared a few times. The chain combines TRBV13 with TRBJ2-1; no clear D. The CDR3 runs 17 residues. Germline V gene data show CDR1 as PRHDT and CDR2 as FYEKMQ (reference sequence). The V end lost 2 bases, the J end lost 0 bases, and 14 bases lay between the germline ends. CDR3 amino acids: CASSLFKRQSSYNEQFF. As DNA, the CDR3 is TGTGCCAGCAGCTTATTCAAGCGCCAAAGCTCCTACAATGAGCAGTTCTTC.

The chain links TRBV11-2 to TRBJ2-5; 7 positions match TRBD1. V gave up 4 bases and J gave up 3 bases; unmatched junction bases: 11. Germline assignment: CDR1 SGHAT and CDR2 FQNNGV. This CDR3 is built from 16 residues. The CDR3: CASSSNTGTEEETQYF. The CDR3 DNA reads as TGTGCCAGCAGCTCTAACACCGGGACAGAAGAAGAGACCCAGTACTTC.

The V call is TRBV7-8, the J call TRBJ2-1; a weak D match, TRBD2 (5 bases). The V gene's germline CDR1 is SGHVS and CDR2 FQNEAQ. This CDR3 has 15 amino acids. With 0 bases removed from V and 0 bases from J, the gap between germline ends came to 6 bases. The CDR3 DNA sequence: TGTGCCAGCAGCTTAGCGGGGAGCTCCTACAATGAGCAGTTCTTC. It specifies CASSLAGSSYNEQFF.

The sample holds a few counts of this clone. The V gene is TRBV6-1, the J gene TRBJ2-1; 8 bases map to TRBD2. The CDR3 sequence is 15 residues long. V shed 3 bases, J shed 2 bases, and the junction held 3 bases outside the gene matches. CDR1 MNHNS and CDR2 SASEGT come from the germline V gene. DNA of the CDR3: TGTGCCAGCAGTGATACTAGCGGTCCCTACAATGAGCAGTTCTTC. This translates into CASSDTSGPYNEQFF.

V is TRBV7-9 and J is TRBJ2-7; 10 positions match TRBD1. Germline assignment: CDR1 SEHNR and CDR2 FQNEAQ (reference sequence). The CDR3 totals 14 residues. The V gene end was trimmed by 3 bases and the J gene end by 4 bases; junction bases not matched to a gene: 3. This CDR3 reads CASSFGTGEYEQYF. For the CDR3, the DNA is TGTGCCAGCAGCTTCGGGACAGGGGAGTACGAGCAGTACTTC.

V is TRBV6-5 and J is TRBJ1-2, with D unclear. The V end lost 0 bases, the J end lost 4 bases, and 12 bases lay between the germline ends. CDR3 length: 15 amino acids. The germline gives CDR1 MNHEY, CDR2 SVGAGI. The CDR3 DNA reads TGTGCCAGCAGTTACTCGATAGATTTAGCCTATGGCTACACCTTC. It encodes CASSYSIDLAYGYTF.

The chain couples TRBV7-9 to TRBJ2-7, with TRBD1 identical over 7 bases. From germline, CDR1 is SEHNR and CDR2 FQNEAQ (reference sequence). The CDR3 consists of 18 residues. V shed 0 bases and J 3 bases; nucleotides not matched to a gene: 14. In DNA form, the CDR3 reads TGTGCCAGCAGCTTAGCGCCTGGGACAGACCGTGGTGACTACGAGCAGTACTTC. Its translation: CASSLAPGTDRGDYEQYF.

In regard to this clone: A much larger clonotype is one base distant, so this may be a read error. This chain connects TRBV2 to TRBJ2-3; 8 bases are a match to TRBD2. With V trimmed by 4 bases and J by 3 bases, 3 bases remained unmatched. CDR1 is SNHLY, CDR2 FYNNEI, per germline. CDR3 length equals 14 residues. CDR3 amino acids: CASSVGGGTDTQYF. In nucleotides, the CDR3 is TGTGCCAGCAGTGTTGGCGGGGGGACAGATACGCAGTATTTT.